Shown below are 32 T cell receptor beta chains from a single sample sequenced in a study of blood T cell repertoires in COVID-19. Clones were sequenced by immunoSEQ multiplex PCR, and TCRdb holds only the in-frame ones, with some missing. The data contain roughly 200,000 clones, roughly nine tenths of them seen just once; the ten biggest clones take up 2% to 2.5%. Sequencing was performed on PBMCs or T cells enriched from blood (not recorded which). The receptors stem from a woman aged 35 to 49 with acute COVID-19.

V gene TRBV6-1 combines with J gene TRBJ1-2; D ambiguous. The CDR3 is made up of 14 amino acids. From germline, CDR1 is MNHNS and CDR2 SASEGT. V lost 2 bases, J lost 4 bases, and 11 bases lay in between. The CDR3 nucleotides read TGTGCCAGCAGTGAACAGGTGGGGAGCTATGGCTACACCTTC. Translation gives CASSEQVGSYGYTF.

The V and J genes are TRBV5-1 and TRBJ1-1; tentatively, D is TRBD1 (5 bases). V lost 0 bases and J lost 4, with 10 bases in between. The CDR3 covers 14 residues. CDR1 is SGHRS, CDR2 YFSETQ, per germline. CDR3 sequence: CASSLASGGTEAFF. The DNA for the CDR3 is TGCGCCAGCAGCTTGGCGTCGGGGGGCACTGAAGCTTTCTTT.

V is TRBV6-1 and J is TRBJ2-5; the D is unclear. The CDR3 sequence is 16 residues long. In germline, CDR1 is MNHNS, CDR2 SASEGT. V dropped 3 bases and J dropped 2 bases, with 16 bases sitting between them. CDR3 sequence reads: CASSDFRLDKQETQYF. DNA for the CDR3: TGTGCCAGCAGTGACTTCAGGTTAGACAAACAAGAGACCCAGTACTTC.

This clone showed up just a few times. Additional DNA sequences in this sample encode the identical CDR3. CDR3 residues: CASSLLGTYEQYF. The CDR3 DNA sequence: TGTGCCAGCAGCTTACTTGGTACCTACGAGCAGTACTTC. This chain links TRBV5-6 with TRBJ2-7; D ambiguous. The CDR3 is made up of 13 amino acids. Germline CDR1 and CDR2: SGHDT and YYEEEE. V was trimmed by 2 bases and J by 2 bases, leaving 8 bases between them.

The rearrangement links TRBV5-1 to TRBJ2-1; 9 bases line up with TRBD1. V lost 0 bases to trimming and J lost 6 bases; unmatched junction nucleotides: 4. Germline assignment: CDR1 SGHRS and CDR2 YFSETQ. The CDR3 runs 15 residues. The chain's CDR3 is CASSLGWTGANEQFF. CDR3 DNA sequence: TGCGCCAGCAGCTTGGGCTGGACAGGGGCCAATGAGCAGTTCTTC.

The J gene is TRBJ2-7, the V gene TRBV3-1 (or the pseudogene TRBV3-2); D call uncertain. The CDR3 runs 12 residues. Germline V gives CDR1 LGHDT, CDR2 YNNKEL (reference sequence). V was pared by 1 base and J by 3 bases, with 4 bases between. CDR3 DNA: TGTGCCAGCAGCCAAGCCCTCTACGAGCAGTACTTC. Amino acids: CASSQALYEQYF.

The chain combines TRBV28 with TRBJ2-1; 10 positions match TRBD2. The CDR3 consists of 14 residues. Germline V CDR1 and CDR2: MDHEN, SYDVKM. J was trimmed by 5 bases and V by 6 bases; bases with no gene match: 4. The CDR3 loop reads CASRRSGGDNEQFF. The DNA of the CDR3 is TGTGCCAGCAGACGCAGCGGGGGGGACAATGAGCAGTTCTTC.

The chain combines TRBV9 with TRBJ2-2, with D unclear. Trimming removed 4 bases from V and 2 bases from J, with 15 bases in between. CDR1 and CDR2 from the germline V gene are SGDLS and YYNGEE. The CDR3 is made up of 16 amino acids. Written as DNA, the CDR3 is TGTGCCAGCAGCCCCTGGCAGGCCTCTAACACCGGGGAGCTGTTTTTT. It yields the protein CASSPWQASNTGELFF.

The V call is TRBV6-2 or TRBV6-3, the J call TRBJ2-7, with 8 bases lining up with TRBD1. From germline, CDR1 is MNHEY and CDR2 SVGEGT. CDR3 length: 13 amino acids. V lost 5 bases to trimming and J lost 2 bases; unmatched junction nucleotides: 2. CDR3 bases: TGTGCCAGCAGTAAGGGACAGGCCTACGAGCAGTACTTC. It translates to CASSKGQAYEQYF.

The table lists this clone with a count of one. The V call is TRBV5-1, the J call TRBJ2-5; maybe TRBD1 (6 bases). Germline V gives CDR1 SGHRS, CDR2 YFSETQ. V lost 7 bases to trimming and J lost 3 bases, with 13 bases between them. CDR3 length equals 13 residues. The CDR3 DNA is TGCGCCAGCCATAACAGGGTTGAAGAGACCCAGTACTTC. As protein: CASHNRVEETQYF.

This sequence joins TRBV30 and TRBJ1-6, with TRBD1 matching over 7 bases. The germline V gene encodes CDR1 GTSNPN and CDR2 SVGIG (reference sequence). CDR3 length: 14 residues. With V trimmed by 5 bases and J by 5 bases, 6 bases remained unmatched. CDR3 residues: CAWSSGQDNSPLHF. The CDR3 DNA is TGTGCCTGGTCATCTGGACAGGATAATTCACCCCTCCACTTT.

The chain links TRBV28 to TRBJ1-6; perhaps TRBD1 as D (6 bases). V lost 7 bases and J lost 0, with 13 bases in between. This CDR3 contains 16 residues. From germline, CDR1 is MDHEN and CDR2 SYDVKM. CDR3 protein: CASTQGLSSYNSPLHF. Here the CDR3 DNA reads TGTGCCAGCACCCAGGGGTTAAGCTCCTATAATTCACCCCTCCACTTT.

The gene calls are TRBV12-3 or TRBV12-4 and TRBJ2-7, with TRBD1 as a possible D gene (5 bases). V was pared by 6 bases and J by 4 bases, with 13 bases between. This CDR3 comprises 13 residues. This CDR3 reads CASSRLDTYEQYF. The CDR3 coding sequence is TGTGCCAGCAGCCGTCTGGACACTTACGAGCAGTACTTC.

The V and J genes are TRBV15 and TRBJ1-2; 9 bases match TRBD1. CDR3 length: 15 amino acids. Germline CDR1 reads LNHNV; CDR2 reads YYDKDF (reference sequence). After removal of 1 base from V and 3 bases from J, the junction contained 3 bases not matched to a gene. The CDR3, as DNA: TGTGCCACCAGCAGAGGGGGACAGGGAGACTATGGCTACACCTTC. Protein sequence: CATSRGGQGDYGYTF.

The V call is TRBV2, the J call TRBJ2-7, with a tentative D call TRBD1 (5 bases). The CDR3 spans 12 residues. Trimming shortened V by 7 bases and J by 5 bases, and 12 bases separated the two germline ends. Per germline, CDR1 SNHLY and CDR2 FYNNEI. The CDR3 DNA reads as TGTGCCAGCATGGCAGGGCGAAACGAGCAGTACTTC. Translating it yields CASMAGRNEQYF.

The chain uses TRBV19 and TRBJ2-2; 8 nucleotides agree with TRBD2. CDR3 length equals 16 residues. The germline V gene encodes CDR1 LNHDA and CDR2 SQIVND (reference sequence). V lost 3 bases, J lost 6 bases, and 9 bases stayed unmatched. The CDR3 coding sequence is TGTGCCAGTAGTATTGACGGGAGGGGTAACGCCGGGGAGCTGTTTTTT. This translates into CASSIDGRGNAGELFF. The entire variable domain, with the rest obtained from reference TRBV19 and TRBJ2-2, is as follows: DGGITQSPKYLFRKEGQNVTLSCEQNLNHDAMYWYRQDPGQGLRLIYYSQIVNDFQKGDIAEGYSVSREKKESFPLTVTSAQKNPTAFYLCASSIDGRGNAGELFFGEGSRLTVL.

The CDR3, as DNA: TGTGCCACCAGCAGAGATATAAGGGGGCTATTATCAATGGACACTGAAGCTTTCTTT. It is translated as CATSRDIRGLLSMDTEAFF. V usage is TRBV15 and J usage is TRBJ1-1; 7 nucleotides align to TRBD1. Germline V CDR1 and CDR2: LNHNV, YYDKDF (reference sequence). CDR3 length: 19 amino acids. J gave up 3 bases and V 0 bases, and 16 bases lay outside the gene matches.

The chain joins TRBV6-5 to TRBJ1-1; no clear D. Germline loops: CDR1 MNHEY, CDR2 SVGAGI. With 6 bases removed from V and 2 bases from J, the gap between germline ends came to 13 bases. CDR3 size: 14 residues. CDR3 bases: TGTGCCAGCAGGTACCGGGAACTCAACACTGAAGCTTTCTTT. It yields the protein CASRYRELNTEAFF.

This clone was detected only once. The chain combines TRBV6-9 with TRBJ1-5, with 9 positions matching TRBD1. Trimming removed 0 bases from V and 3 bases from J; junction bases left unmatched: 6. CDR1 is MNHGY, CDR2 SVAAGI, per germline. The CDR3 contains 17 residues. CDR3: CASSYSDRGGFNQPQHF. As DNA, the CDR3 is TGTGCCAGCAGTTATTCCGACAGGGGGGGATTCAATCAGCCCCAGCATTTT.

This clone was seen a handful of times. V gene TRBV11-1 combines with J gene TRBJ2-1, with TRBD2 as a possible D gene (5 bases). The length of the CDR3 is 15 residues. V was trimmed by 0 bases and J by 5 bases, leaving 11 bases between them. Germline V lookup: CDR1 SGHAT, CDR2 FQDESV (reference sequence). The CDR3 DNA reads TGTGCCAGCAGCTTAGCCCCGGGAACGAACAATGAGCAGTTCTTC. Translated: CASSLAPGTNNEQFF.

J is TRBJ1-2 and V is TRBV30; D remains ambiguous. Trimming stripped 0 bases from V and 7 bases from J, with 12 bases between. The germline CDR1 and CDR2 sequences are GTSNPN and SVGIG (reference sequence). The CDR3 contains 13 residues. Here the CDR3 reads CAWSVDSAGGYTF. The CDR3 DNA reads TGTGCCTGGAGTGTTGATTCGGCGGGTGGCTACACCTTC. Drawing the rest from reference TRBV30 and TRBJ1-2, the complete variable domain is SQTIHQWPATLVQPVGSPLSLECTVEGTSNPNLYWYRQAAGRGLQLLFYSVGIGQISSEVPQNLSASRPQDRQFILSSKKLLLSDSGFYLCAWSVDSAGGYTFGSGTRLTVV.

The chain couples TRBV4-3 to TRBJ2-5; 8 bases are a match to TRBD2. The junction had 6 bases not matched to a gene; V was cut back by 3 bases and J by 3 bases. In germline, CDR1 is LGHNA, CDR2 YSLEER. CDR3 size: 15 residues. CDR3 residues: CASSQELAEEETQYF. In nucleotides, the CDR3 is TGCGCCAGCAGCCAGGAACTAGCGGAGGAAGAGACCCAGTACTTC.

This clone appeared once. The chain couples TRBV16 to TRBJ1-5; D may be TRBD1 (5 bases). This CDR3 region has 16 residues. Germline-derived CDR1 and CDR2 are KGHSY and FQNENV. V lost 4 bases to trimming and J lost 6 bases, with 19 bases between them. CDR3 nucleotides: TGTGCCAGCAGCCTCCCGGCTCGGGGGGAAGGTCAGCCCCAGCATTTT. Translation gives CASSLPARGEGQPQHF.

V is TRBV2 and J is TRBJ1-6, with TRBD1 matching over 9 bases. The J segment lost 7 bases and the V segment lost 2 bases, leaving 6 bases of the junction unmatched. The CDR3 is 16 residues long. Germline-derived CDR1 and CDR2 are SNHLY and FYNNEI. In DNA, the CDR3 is TGTGCCAGCAGTGAAACACAGGGGGCAGGGAATTCACCCCTCCACTTT. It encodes CASSETQGAGNSPLHF.

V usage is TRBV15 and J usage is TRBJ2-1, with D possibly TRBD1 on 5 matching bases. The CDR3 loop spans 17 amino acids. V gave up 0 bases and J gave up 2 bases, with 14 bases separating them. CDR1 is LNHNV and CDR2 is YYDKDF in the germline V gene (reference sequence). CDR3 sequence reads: CATSRDRQGPTYNEQFF. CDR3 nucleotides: TGTGCCACCAGCAGAGATAGGCAGGGCCCCACCTACAATGAGCAGTTCTTC.

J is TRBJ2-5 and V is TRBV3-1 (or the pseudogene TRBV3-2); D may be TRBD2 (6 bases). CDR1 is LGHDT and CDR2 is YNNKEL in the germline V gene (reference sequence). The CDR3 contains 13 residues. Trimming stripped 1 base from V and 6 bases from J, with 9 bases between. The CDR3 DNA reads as TGTGCCAGCAGCCAAGTCGCGGGGAAGACCCAGTACTTC. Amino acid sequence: CASSQVAGKTQYF.

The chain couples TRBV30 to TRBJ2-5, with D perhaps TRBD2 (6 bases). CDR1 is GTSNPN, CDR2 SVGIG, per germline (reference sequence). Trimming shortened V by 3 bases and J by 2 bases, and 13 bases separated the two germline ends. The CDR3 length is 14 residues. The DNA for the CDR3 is TGTGCCTGGAGCTTGGGGACTTTACAAGAGACCCAGTACTTC. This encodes CAWSLGTLQETQYF.

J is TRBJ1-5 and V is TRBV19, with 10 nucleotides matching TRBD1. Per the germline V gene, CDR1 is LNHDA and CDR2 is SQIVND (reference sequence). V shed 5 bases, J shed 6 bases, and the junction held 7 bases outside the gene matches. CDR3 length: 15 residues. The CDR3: CASSFRQGAGQPQHF. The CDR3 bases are TGTGCCAGTAGTTTCAGACAGGGGGCAGGTCAGCCCCAGCATTTT.

In DNA form, the CDR3 reads TGTGCCAGCAGCGAGGGGGACAGGGCGAGGGACACCATATATTTT. Encoded protein: CASSEGDRARDTIYF. The J gene is TRBJ1-3, the V gene TRBV5-6, with TRBD1 matching 9 bases. Looked up from germline, CDR1 is SGHDT and CDR2 is YYEEEE. This CDR3 is built from 15 residues. J was trimmed by 8 bases and V by 4 bases; bases with no gene match: 10. The entire variable domain, with the rest obtained from reference TRBV5-6 and TRBJ1-3, is as follows: DAGVTQSPTHLIKTRGQQVTLRCSPKSGHDTVSWYQQALGQGPQFIFQYYEEEERQRGNFPDRFSGHQFPNYSSELNVNALLLGDSALYLCASSEGDRARDTIYFGEGSWLTVV.

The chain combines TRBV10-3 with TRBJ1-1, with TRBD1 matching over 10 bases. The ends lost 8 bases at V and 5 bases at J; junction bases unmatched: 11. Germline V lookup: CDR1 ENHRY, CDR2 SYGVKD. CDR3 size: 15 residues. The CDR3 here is CAIRRGQGKGTEAFF. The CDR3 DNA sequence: TGTGCCATCCGCCGGGGACAGGGGAAGGGTACTGAAGCTTTCTTT.

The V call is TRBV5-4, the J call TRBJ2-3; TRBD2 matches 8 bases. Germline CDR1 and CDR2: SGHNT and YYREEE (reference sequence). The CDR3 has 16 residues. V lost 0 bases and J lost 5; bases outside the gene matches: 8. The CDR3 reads CASSLGPGGAKDTQYF. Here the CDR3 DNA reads TGTGCCAGCAGCTTGGGGCCCGGGGGGGCGAAAGATACGCAGTATTTT.

CDR3 protein: CASSVAGTVNQPQHF. CDR3 sequence (DNA): TGTGCCAGCAGCGTAGCAGGGACAGTTAATCAGCCCCAGCATTTT. The chain has TRBV9 and TRBJ1-5; TRBD1 matches 7 bases. The CDR3 loop spans 15 amino acids. With V trimmed by 0 bases and J by 4 bases, 4 bases remained unmatched. The germline V gene encodes CDR1 SGDLS and CDR2 YYNGEE.